This note documents a single T cell receptor (beta chain) sequence. The antigen is undetermined. The junction departs from the called germline gene at one end, perhaps through a read error. The data derive from a study of siplizumab effects on memory and regulatory T cells. The study, taken as a whole, reports: Whether proliferating Tregs in siplizumab cultures suppress was not functionally confirmed.

The assay was immunoSEQ multiplex PCR, and TCRdb's table has in-frame clones only and misses some. The sample has nearly 85,000 clones; around 93% are singletons. The CDR3 has 14 residues. This clonotype was obtained from a human donor in good health. The material sequenced was CD8+ T cells sorted from blood. This chain uses TRBV7-1 with TRBJ1-2; D is unclear. TRBV7-1 is an ORF for which the function is uncertain. Written as DNA, the CDR3 is TGTACCAGCAGCGGAGAGGGAAAGACCTATGGCTACACCTTC. Protein sequence: CTSSGEGKTYGYTF.